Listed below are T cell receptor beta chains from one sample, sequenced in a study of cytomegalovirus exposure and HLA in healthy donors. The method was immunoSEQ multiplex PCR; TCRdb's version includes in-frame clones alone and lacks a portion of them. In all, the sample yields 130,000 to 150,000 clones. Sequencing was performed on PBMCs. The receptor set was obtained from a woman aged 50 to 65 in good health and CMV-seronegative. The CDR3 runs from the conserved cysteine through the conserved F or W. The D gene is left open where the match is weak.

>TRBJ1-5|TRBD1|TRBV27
CASSSDRGHYSNQPQHF
TGTGCCAGCAGTTCGGACAGGGGCCATTATAGCAATCAGCCCCAGCATTTT
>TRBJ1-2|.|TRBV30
CAWSTGFGYGYTF
TGTGCCTGGAGTACAGGGTTTGGCTATGGCTACACCTTC
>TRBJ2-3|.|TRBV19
CASSMSGTDTQYF
TGTGCCAGTAGTATGTCAGGGACAGATACGCAGTATTTT
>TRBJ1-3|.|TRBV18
CASSPPPHTGQLGNTIYF
TGTGCCAGCTCACCACCGCCCCACACAGGGCAGTTAGGAAACACCATATATTTT
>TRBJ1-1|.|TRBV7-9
CASSFMGLSPLNTEAFF
TGTGCCAGCAGCTTCATGGGCCTCTCCCCCCTCAACACTGAAGCTTTCTTT
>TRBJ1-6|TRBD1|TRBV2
CASRTRQGNSPLHF
TGTGCCAGCAGGACCCGACAGGGGAATTCACCCCTCCACTTT
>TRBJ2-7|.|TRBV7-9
CASSTGGASYEQYF
TGTGCCAGCAGCACCGGAGGCGCGTCCTACGAGCAGTACTTC
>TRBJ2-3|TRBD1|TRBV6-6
CASSPGDREEYF
TGTGCCAGCAGTCCTGGGGACAGGGAGGAGTATTTT
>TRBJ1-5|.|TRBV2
CASSYTGVNQPQHF
TGTGCCAGCAGTTACACGGGGGTCAATCAGCCCCAGCATTTT
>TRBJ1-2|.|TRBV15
CATSRDDYPGQIYGYTF
TGTGCCACCAGCAGAGATGATTATCCAGGACAGATTTATGGCTACACCTTC
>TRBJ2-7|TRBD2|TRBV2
CASSEAGRAYEQYF
TGTGCCAGCAGTGAAGCTGGGAGGGCCTACGAGCAGTACTTC
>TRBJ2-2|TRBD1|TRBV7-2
CASSSGTGTNTGELFF
TGTGCCAGCAGCTCCGGGACAGGGACCAACACCGGGGAGCTGTTTTTT
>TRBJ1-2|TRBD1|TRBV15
CATSPRGTALIYGYTF
TGTGCCACCAGCCCCCGCGGGACAGCCCTCATCTATGGCTACACCTTC
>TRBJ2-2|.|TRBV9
CASSGGPTGELFF
TGTGCCAGCAGTGGTGGGCCCACCGGGGAGCTGTTTTTT